The present T cell receptor (beta chain) was sequenced within a study of identifying expanded T cells in peripheral blood (dated by TCRdb to between 2018 and 2020). With regard to the full study: Technical replicates were generated by sequencing separate aliquots of the same genomic DNA pool, and four replicates were compared pairwise.

Note on this clone: Its antigen has not been determined. No much larger clonotype is one base removed from it; base qualities were not supplied.

During the collection period, no immune events, such as infections, were documented for the healthy donors. To calibrate time-dependent variance in a beta-binomial model of T-cell clone differential abundance, blood repertoires from healthy donors were used as a training cohort. The training cohort was composed of around ten healthy donors, 3 female and 7 male. An age range of roughly 29 to 65 years, with an average of roughly 45 years, was recorded for the donors. Whole blood from each healthy donor was obtained from a commercial supplier and was collected at three time points around 13 days apart. For immunosequencing, genomic DNA was extracted from unsorted whole blood. The germline ends are 9 bases apart after V is trimmed by 3 bases and J by 7 bases. Taken from cysteine to phenylalanine, the CDR3 has 13 residues. The DNA shown is the 39-base CDR3, in frame from base 1. The germline V gene yields MGHRA for CDR1 and YSYEKL for CDR2.

The immunoSEQ Assay, which relies on bias-controlled multiplex PCR amplification of genomic DNA, was used to profile TCRbeta CDR3 regions. On the authors' methods: The absolute abundance of each unique TCRbeta CDR3 region was quantified after sequences were collapsed and filtered. Differential abundance was tested with a binomial (Fisher-equivalent) model and with a beta-binomial model adding time-dependent variance fitted from healthy donors. Clones with fewer than 5 combined templates were removed, and differential abundance was called for clones with a Benjamini-Hochberg FDR below 0.01. Beta-binomial variance was modeled as a function of total template count across the two samples using the form v = (b*log(k)+a)^2. The source is immuneACCESS, and TCRdb retained only in-frame sequences with V and J called. Part of the clones is not carried over; for the studies checked, unresolved V genes explain less than half of this, and the remainder is unexplained. From that table come the V and J calls and clone size; the DNA was used to work out D and trimming. The sample records 81,000 or so clones, roughly 84% of which are singletons. Of the sample, roughly a fifth falls within the top ten clones.

General findings and caveats noted by the study authors: The authors expected biological variance in healthy repertoires might increase further over much longer intervals such as months to years. Across all healthy donors, variance in clone template counts between roughly two-week samples was found to increase significantly with total template count. Between technical replicates the binomial model flagged roughly 1.1 differentially abundant clones, whereas over roughly 2 weeks the binomial model flagged about 16.4 and over approximately four weeks around 18. Both the number of clones called differentially abundant and the false-positive rate were significantly reduced by the beta-binomial model across all healthy-donor time intervals.

Recombination connected TRBV4-1 to TRBJ2-2; the D gene is unclear. The receptor's source is a person aged 18 to 75 in good health. Sequencing used blood. The CDR3 corresponds to CASSHIVDGELFF. The DNA reads as follows: TGCGCCAGCAGCCACATAGTAGACGGGGAGCTGTTTTTT.